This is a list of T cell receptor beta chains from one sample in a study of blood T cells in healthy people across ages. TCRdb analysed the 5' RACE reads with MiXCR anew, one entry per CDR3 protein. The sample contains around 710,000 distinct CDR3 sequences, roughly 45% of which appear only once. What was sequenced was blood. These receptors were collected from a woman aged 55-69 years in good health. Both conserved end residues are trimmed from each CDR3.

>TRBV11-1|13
ASSPLQGPFYEQY
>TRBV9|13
ASSVDSLAREEQY
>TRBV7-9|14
ASSSVAGLAHNEKF
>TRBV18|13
ASSPGQSAAYEQY
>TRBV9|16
ASSVGTSGGNEVNEQF
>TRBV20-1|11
SAAGGPKETQY
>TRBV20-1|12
SQGGGFSTDTQY
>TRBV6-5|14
ASSPRQGALPTEAF
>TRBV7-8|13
ASSLAGDRQLRQY
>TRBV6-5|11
ASSYRKRSPLH
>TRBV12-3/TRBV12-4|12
ASSFTGGNQPQY
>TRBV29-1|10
SVDGTATEAF
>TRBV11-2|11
ASSPQVGGEQY
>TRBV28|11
AIRDTANYGYT
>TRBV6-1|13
ASSEATGEWYEQY
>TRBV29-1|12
SVNKGGAIDEQF
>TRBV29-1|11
SVVTPFYNEQF
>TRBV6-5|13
ASSSQGAGNTEAF
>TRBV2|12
ASSVSGGRDTQY
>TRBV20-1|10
SATGPTFEQY
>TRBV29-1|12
SVEDRDRNNEQF
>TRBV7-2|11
ASTRQVGDTQY
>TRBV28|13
ASSFRPTVKNEQY
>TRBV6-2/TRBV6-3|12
ASSYGDISYEQY
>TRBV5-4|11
ASSSGRPNEQF
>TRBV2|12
ASNRGRVREKLF
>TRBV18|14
ASSPRWDRGNQPQH
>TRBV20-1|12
SASTGGGRETQY
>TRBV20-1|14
SAFGTSGRFQETQY
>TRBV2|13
ASRPASGGIDTQY
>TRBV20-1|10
SAPRRNTEAF
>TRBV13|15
ASSIRTSGGAGDTQY
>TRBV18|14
ASSQTSGGLKETQY